Reported below is one TCR beta chain. Its antigen is currently unknown. This sample was taken from a study of T cells after yellow fever vaccination. General study points: Within FACS-sorted repertoires, abundant clonotypes contaminating from the bulk population could be present. Detected again after the booster were most primary-vaccination clones, at about 96% CD4 and about 90% CD8.

In TCRdb, the 5' RACE reads were re-called with MiXCR into one record per CDR3 protein. There are approximately 580,000 distinct CDR3 sequences in the sample; approximately 16% occur only once, and 15% to 20% lies in the top ten. This specimen was PBMCs, taken less than 6 days after the first yellow fever vaccination. The source is a man between 18 and 29 years old who received the YFV17D yellow fever vaccine.

CDR3 nucleotides: TGCAGTGCTAGGGACAGGGCTGGGGCCAACGTCCTGACTTTC. Translation gives CSARDRAGANVLTF. This chain uses TRBV20-1 with TRBJ2-6; 8 bases match TRBD1. The CDR3 consists of 14 residues. Germline trimming cut 3 bases from V and 2 bases from J; bases unmatched to any gene: 0. CDR1 is DFQATT, CDR2 SNEGSKA, per germline (reference sequence).